This is a list of T cell receptor beta chains from one sample in a study of Graves' ophthalmopathy and Graves' hyperthyroidism. TCRdb redid the calling of the multiplex PCR reads with MiXCR, one entry per CDR3 protein. The sample carries a few hundred thousand distinct CDR3 sequences, 15% to 20% recorded once. The sequenced sample was peripheral blood. Receptors were obtained from a woman aged 18-29 years with Graves' ophthalmopathy. CDR3s include the opening cysteine and the closing phenylalanine or tryptophan. A D gene is named only where the DNA matches it firmly. Only part of the rows carry a size: once, few, many, or a class if the clone is expanded.

D gene	J gene	clone size	V gene	CDR3 protein	CDR3 DNA
TRBD2	TRBJ2-7	many	TRBV7-2	CASSPGGGVYEQYF	TGTGCCAGCAGCCCGGGGGGGGGAGTCTACGAGCAGTACTTC
NA	TRBJ1-1	many	TRBV10-3	CAISERVLDTEAFF	TGTGCCATCAGTGAAAGGGTGCTGGACACTGAAGCTTTCTTT
TRBD1	TRBJ1-2	many	TRBV6-1	CASSTRDRGSYGYTF	TGTGCCAGCAGTACGAGGGACAGGGGGTCCTATGGCTACACCTTC
NA	TRBJ2-2	many	TRBV4-3	CASSPKRGELFF	TGCGCCAGCAGTCCTAAACGCGGGGAGCTGTTTTTT
NA	TRBJ2-7	many	TRBV6-2/TRBV6-3	CAIRDTYEQYF	TGTGCCATCCGGGACACCTACGAGCAGTACTTC
NA	TRBJ1-2	many	TRBV30	CAWSVSGANYGYTF	TGTGCCTGGAGTGTGTCGGGAGCTAACTATGGCTACACCTTC
NA	TRBJ2-5	many	TRBV5-6	CASSFSSEETQYF	TGTGCCAGCAGCTTCAGTAGCGAAGAGACCCAGTACTTC
NA	TRBJ2-4	NA	TRBV12-3/TRBV12-4	CASSLVTAKNIQYF	TGTGCCAGCAGTTTGGTGACAGCCAAAAACATTCAGTACTTC
NA	TRBJ2-2	many	TRBV30	CAIQITGELFF	TGTGCGATACAGATCACCGGGGAGCTGTTTTTT
NA	TRBJ2-7	many	TRBV2	CASKALAYEQYF	TGTGCCAGCAAGGCGCTAGCCTACGAGCAGTACTTC
TRBD1	TRBJ1-5	many	TRBV19	CASTLQGATNQPQHF	TGTGCCAGTACTTTACAGGGGGCAACCAATCAGCCCCAGCATTTT
NA	TRBJ2-7	NA	TRBV6-2/TRBV6-3	CASNAGGAQYF	TGTGCCAGCAATGCCGGTGGAGCGCAGTACTTC
NA	TRBJ1-1	many	TRBV6-5	CASSYRGTTGSNTEAFF	TGTGCCAGCAGTTACCGAGGCACGACAGGATCCAACACTGAAGCTTTCTTT
TRBD2	TRBJ2-7	NA	TRBV6-2/TRBV6-3	CASTRSGSSYEQYF	TGTGCCAGCACTCGTAGCGGGAGCTCCTACGAGCAGTACTTC
NA	TRBJ1-5	many	TRBV30	CAWNRQGSEPQHF	TGTGCCTGGAACCGCCAGGGGAGCGAGCCCCAGCATTTT
NA	TRBJ2-7	many	TRBV11-3	CASSPGGPVYEQYF	TGTGCCAGCAGCCCAGGGGGGCCAGTCTACGAGCAGTACTTC
TRBD2	TRBJ2-2	many	TRBV20-1	CSARHRGVTGELFF	TGCAGTGCTAGGCACCGGGGGGTCACCGGGGAGCTGTTTTTT
TRBD2	TRBJ2-7	many	TRBV30	CAWSEVAGSGEQYF	TGTGCCTGGAGTGAAGTAGCGGGGTCGGGCGAGCAGTACTTC
TRBD1	TRBJ1-2	NA	TRBV9	CASSAQSGTGVHFYGYTF	TGTGCCAGCAGCGCCCAAAGTGGGACAGGGGTCCACTTCTATGGCTACACCTTC
NA	TRBJ2-7	many	TRBV6-5	CASSYQYDYEQYF	TGTGCCAGCAGTTACCAGTACGACTACGAGCAGTACTTC
NA	TRBJ2-7	many	TRBV3-1	CASSQAPDGTYEQYF	TGTGCCAGCAGCCAAGCTCCGGACGGAACCTACGAGCAGTACTTC
NA	TRBJ1-5	many	TRBV24-1	CATSDLHAGQPQHF	TGTGCCACCAGTGATTTGCACGCGGGACAGCCCCAGCATTTT
TRBD2	TRBJ2-7	many	TRBV12-3/TRBV12-4	CASSFRLAGAYEQYF	TGTGCCAGCAGTTTCCGACTAGCGGGGGCCTACGAGCAGTACTTC
NA	TRBJ1-1	many	TRBV6-1	CASSKGPTLNTEAFF	TGTGCCAGCAGTAAAGGACCGACCCTGAACACTGAAGCTTTCTTT
NA	TRBJ1-2	NA	TRBV5-1	CASSSRDNYGYTF	TGCGCCAGCAGCTCCCGGGACAACTATGGCTACACCTTC
NA	TRBJ1-5	many	TRBV12-3/TRBV12-4	CASSPAAGVGGQPQHF	TGTGCCAGCAGCCCCGCGGCAGGGGTTGGGGGCCAGCCCCAGCATTTT
NA	TRBJ2-7	many	TRBV15	CATSDRPYEQYF	TGTGCCACCAGCGACAGGCCCTACGAGCAGTACTTC
TRBD1	TRBJ1-5	many	TRBV4-2	CASSSTGGQVSF	TGTGCCAGCAGCTCGACCGGGGGACAGGTCTCTTTT
NA	TRBJ1-1	many	TRBV12-3/TRBV12-4	CASSLTGSMNTEAFF	TGTGCCAGCAGTTTAACAGGGTCTATGAACACTGAAGCTTTCTTT
TRBD2	TRBJ2-7	many	TRBV18	CASSQNSGSLYEQYF	TGTGCCAGCTCACAGAATAGCGGGTCCCTCTACGAGCAGTACTTC
NA	TRBJ1-1	many	TRBV2	CASRFGGRTEAFF	TGTGCCAGCAGATTCGGGGGGCGAACTGAAGCTTTCTTT
TRBD2	TRBJ2-5	many	TRBV20-1	CSARDWGSGKRERGETQYF	TGCAGTGCTAGAGATTGGGGCTCGGGCAAGCGGGAGAGGGGAGAGACCCAGTACTTC
NA	TRBJ1-2	NA	TRBV6-2/TRBV6-3	CASRLRAEGALRNYGYTF	TGTGCCAGCAGACTCCGTGCTGAAGGGGCGCTTAGGAACTATGGCTACACCTTC
TRBD1	TRBJ1-2	NA	TRBV20-1	CSARVATGGIYGYTF	TGCAGTGCTAGAGTTGCGACAGGGGGCATCTATGGCTACACCTTC
NA	TRBJ2-5	NA	TRBV7-2	CASTLGRGNQYF	TGTGCCAGCACCCTAGGCCGGGGTAACCAGTACTTC
TRBD1	TRBJ2-2	many	TRBV25-1	CASRLTGGTGELFF	TGTGCCAGCAGGTTAACAGGGGGAACCGGGGAGCTGTTTTTT
NA	TRBJ1-5	many	TRBV20-1	CSARDFRSVGNQPQHF	TGCAGTGCTAGAGATTTCCGATCCGTGGGCAATCAGCCCCAGCATTTT
NA	TRBJ1-2	many	TRBV7-9	CASSFSDGRGYTF	TGTGCCAGCAGCTTCTCCGACGGTAGAGGCTACACCTTC
TRBD2	TRBJ2-2	many	TRBV6-2/TRBV6-3	CASSYPVGGTNTGELFF	TGTGCCAGCAGTTACCCTGTGGGGGGGACGAACACCGGGGAGCTGTTTTTT
TRBD2	TRBJ2-5	many	TRBV7-2	CASSTPMTSGQETQYF	TGTGCCAGCAGCACCCCAATGACTAGCGGCCAAGAGACCCAGTACTTC
TRBD2	TRBJ2-7	NA	TRBV12-3/TRBV12-4	CASTGGGLSYEQYF	TGTGCCAGCACCGGGGGGGGGTTATCCTACGAGCAGTACTTC
NA	TRBJ1-1	many	TRBV12-3/TRBV12-4	CASGPQGNTEAFF	TGTGCCAGCGGTCCACAGGGGAACACTGAAGCTTTCTTT
NA	TRBJ1-1	many	TRBV7-2	CASSQITEAFF	TGTGCCAGCAGCCAGATCACTGAAGCTTTCTTT
NA	TRBJ2-2	NA	TRBV28	CAIHQTNTGELFF	TGTGCCATACATCAGACGAACACCGGGGAGCTGTTTTTT
TRBD1	TRBJ2-7	many	TRBV5-1	CASSLRDRAYEQYF	TGTGCCAGCAGCTTAAGGGACAGGGCTTACGAGCAGTACTTC
TRBD1	TRBJ1-6	many	TRBV27	CASSYRGPNSPLHF	TGTGCCAGCAGTTACAGGGGGCCCAATTCACCCCTCCACTTT
NA	TRBJ1-6	NA	TRBV6-1	CASSTESFNSPLHF	TGTGCCAGCTCTACGGAATCGTTTAATTCACCCCTCCACTTT
TRBD1	TRBJ1-2	many	TRBV13	CASSPTGGYGYTF	TGTGCCAGCAGTCCTACAGGGGGCTATGGCTACACCTTC
TRBD1	TRBJ1-1	many	TRBV5-1	CASSLGDRRTAFF	TGCGCCAGCAGCTTGGGGGACAGACGCACGGCTTTCTTT
NA	TRBJ1-1	many	TRBV27	CASSLSRNTEAFF	TGTGCCAGCAGTTTATCGCGGAACACTGAAGCTTTCTTT
TRBD1	TRBJ2-7	many	TRBV4-3	CASSQTGQGAPYEQYF	TGCGCCAGCAGCCAAACGGGACAGGGGGCCCCCTACGAGCAGTACTTC
TRBD1	TRBJ2-7	many	TRBV9	CASSVGTGGLYEQYF	TGTGCCAGCAGCGTAGGGACAGGGGGCCTTTACGAGCAGTACTTC
NA	TRBJ1-2	many	TRBV7-2	CASSLARSKGFNYGYTF	TGTGCCAGCAGCTTAGCCCGTTCTAAGGGCTTTAACTATGGCTACACCTTC